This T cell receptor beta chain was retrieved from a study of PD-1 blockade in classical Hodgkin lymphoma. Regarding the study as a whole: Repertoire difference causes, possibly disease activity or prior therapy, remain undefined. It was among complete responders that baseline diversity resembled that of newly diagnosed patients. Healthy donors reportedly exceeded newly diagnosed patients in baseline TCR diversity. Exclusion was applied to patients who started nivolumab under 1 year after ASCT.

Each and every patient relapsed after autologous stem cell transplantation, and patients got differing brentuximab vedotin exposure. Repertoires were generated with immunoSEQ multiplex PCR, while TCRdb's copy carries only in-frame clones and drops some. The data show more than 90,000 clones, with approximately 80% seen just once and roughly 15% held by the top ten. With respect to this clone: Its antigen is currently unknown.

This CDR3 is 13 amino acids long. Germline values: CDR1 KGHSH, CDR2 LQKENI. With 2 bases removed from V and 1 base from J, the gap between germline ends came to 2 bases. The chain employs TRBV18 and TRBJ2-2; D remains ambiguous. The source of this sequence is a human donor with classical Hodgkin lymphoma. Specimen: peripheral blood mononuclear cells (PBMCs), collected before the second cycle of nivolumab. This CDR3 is CASSPGNTGELFF. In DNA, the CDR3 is TGTGCCAGCTCACCAGGGAACACCGGGGAGCTGTTTTTT.